A single sample gave rise to the 22 T cell receptor beta chains below, sequenced in a study of T cell changes during pregnancy in multiple sclerosis. Some clones are missing from TCRdb's copy, which holds only in-frame ones; the method was immunoSEQ multiplex PCR. The sample has nearly 110,000 clones; about nine tenths are singletons. This material consisted of peripheral blood, taken in the third trimester of pregnancy. The origin of the receptors is a female donor in good health, enrolled as a control in a pregnancy study.

V gene TRBV27 combines with J gene TRBJ1-4; D not resolved. The CDR3 is 15 residues long. Germline CDR1 MNHEY, CDR2 SMNVEV (reference sequence). Trimming shortened V by 5 bases and J by 7 bases, and 17 bases separated the two germline ends. The CDR3 here is CASSPLDVAGEKLFF. The CDR3 nucleotides read TGTGCCAGCAGTCCGTTGGATGTGGCAGGTGAAAAACTGTTTTTT.

The genes are TRBV7-9 and TRBJ1-1; D is unclear. Germline V gene sequence: CDR1 SEHNR, CDR2 FQNEAQ (reference sequence). Trimming pared 5 bases from V and 4 bases from J, leaving 14 bases between. The CDR3 is 14 residues long. The CDR3: CASSQALRGTEAFF. The CDR3 nucleotides read TGTGCCAGCAGCCAGGCCTTGCGGGGCACTGAAGCTTTCTTT. Full variable domain (rest looked up from reference TRBV7-9 and TRBJ1-1): DTGVSQNPRHKITKRGQNVTFRCDPISEHNRLYWYRQTLGQGPEFLTYFQNEAQLEKSRLLSDRFSAERPKGSFSTLEIQRTEQGDSAMYLCASSQALRGTEAFFGQGTRLTVV.

In this sample, this clone turned up a few times. The chain recombines TRBV30 with TRBJ1-6, with a weak D call TRBD1 (6 bases). Germline V gives CDR1 GTSNPN, CDR2 SVGIG (reference sequence). Trimming cost V 0 bases and J 7 bases, with 13 bases left between them. CDR3 size: 15 residues. This CDR3 is CAWSVQGTPNSPLHF. The DNA for the CDR3 is TGTGCCTGGAGTGTCCAGGGGACCCCAAATTCACCCCTCCACTTT.

The chain couples TRBV7-2 to TRBJ1-5; a weak D match, TRBD1 (6 bases). The CDR3 has 17 residues. Germline CDR1 and CDR2: SGHTA and FQGNSA. Trimming removed 1 base at V and 0 bases at J, with 13 bases between. The CDR3 reads CASSLVSIQGSNQPQHF. The CDR3, as DNA: TGTGCCAGCAGCTTAGTCTCGATACAGGGTAGCAATCAGCCCCAGCATTTT.

The rearrangement joins TRBV2 to TRBJ1-3, with D perhaps TRBD1 (6 bases). The germline V and J ends were trimmed by 6 bases and 1 base, with 13 bases remaining between them. Germline-derived CDR1 and CDR2 are SNHLY and FYNNEI. CDR3 length: 15 residues. The CDR3 is CASRTGLESGNTIYF. CDR3 bases: TGTGCCAGCAGAACAGGGTTGGAATCTGGAAACACCATATATTTT.

This clone has a handful of counts. The V gene is TRBV7-9, the J gene TRBJ2-2; TRBD2 might be the D (5 bases). This CDR3 is 16 amino acids long. Trimming cost V 1 base and J 2 bases, with 11 bases left between them. CDR1 is SEHNR and CDR2 is FQNEAQ in the germline V gene (reference sequence). DNA for the CDR3: TGTGCCAGCAGCTTAGTTAGCGTCAGCAACACCGGGGAGCTGTTTTTT. It is translated as CASSLVSVSNTGELFF.

The V call is TRBV11-2, the J call TRBJ2-3, with TRBD2 identical over 10 bases. CDR3 length: 17 amino acids. Germline-derived CDR1 and CDR2 are SGHAT and FQNNGV. V was pared by 5 bases and J by 2 bases, with 10 bases of the junction left unmatched. This CDR3 reads CASSRVSSGGTTDTQYF. The DNA for the CDR3 is TGTGCCAGCAGCCGCGTGTCTAGCGGGGGAACCACAGATACGCAGTATTTT.

The chain uses TRBV2 and TRBJ1-2, with D perhaps matching TRBD1 (5 bases). The V and J ends lost 7 bases and 0 bases respectively, with 15 bases between them. The CDR3 is 15 amino acids. Germline V gene sequence: CDR1 SNHLY, CDR2 FYNNEI. The CDR3 reads CASTSQGEANYGYTF. The CDR3 nucleotides read TGTGCCAGCACCAGCCAGGGTGAAGCTAACTATGGCTACACCTTC.

The chain combines TRBV30 with TRBJ1-1; 10 bases match TRBD1. The CDR3 covers 17 residues. J lost 0 bases, V lost 7 bases, and 14 bases had no gene match. Germline V gene lookup returns CDR1 GTSNPN and CDR2 SVGIG (reference sequence). CDR3 DNA sequence: TGTGCCTTGGATGACAGGGGGCTTATAGGGATGAACACTGAAGCTTTCTTT. Residues: CALDDRGLIGMNTEAFF.

V usage is TRBV7-2 and J usage is TRBJ2-3; D is uncertain. Trimming stripped 5 bases from V and 2 bases from J, with 11 bases between. CDR3 length equals 14 residues. Germline CDR1 is SGHTA and CDR2 is FQGNSA. The CDR3 spells CASSPLVNTDTQYF. Written as DNA, the CDR3 is TGTGCCAGCAGCCCCTTAGTGAACACAGATACGCAGTATTTT.

This chain links TRBV5-1 with TRBJ2-7; D remains unclear. CDR1 and CDR2 (germline): SGHRS, YFSETQ. Trimming left V 0 bases short and J 2 bases short, with 15 bases between. This CDR3 region has 16 residues. CDR3 loop: CASSLGRGLLPYEQYF. DNA for the CDR3: TGCGCCAGCAGCTTGGGACGCGGCCTACTTCCCTACGAGCAGTACTTC.

The chain links TRBV15 to TRBJ2-1, with D possibly being TRBD2 (6 bases). V gave up 9 bases and J gave up 7 bases, with 16 bases separating them. Germline V CDR1 and CDR2: LNHNV, YYDKDF (reference sequence). The CDR3 covers 13 residues. Written as DNA, the CDR3 is TGTGCCACTAGGGAGGTTCCAGGGAATGAGCAGTTCTTC. Encoded protein: CATREVPGNEQFF.

This chain joins TRBV30 and TRBJ1-3, with a possible D match to TRBD1 (5 bases). CDR3 length: 15 amino acids. V was pared by 8 bases and J by 0 bases, with 17 bases between. Per germline, CDR1 GTSNPN and CDR2 SVGIG (reference sequence). CDR3 sequence (DNA): TGTGCCAGAGAAGGGGATCAAAGCTCTGGAAACACCATATATTTT. It specifies CAREGDQSSGNTIYF.

The V gene is TRBV14, the J gene TRBJ1-1; tentative D call: TRBD1 (5 bases). The CDR3 totals 14 residues. Trimming cost V 0 bases and J 6 bases, with 11 bases left between them. Germline CDR1 is SGHDN and CDR2 is FVKESK. The CDR3, as DNA: TGTGCCAGCAGCCAAGATACAGGCTGGCCTGAAGCTTTCTTT. It codes for CASSQDTGWPEAFF. The full variable domain, with the rest looked up from reference TRBV14 and TRBJ1-1, is EAGVTQFPSHSVIEKGQTVTLRCDPISGHDNLYWYRRVMGKEIKFLLHFVKESKQDESGMPNNRFLAERTGGTYSTLKVQPAELEDSGVYFCASSQDTGWPEAFFGQGTRLTVV.

The gene calls are TRBV7-2 and TRBJ1-2; D is undetermined. Germline V gene lookup returns CDR1 SGHTA and CDR2 FQGNSA. The CDR3 covers 12 residues. The V gene lost 3 bases and the J gene lost 4 bases, with 6 bases spanning the gap. In DNA, the CDR3 is TGTGCCAGCAGCTTTAACAGCTATGGCTACACCTTC. This encodes CASSFNSYGYTF.

The chain employs TRBV29-1 and TRBJ1-2; D not resolved. The V and J ends lost 8 bases and 7 bases respectively, with 14 bases between them. This CDR3 region has 11 residues. In germline, CDR1 is SQVTM, CDR2 ANQGSEA. DNA for the CDR3: TGCAGCTTGGGAGAGGGAGGTGGCTACACCTTC. Its translation is CSLGEGGGYTF.

Notes on this clone: This same CDR3 is encoded by further DNA sequences in the sample. This chain connects TRBV5-1 to TRBJ1-2; 8 bases line up with TRBD1. In germline, CDR1 is SGHRS, CDR2 YFSETQ. The CDR3 runs to 13 residues. The ends lost 0 bases at V and 5 bases at J; junction bases unmatched: 0. The CDR3 is CASSLDRGYGYTF. The CDR3 DNA reads as TGCGCCAGCAGCTTGGACAGGGGGTATGGCTACACCTTC.

The chain couples TRBV7-9 to TRBJ2-7, with 8 positions matching TRBD1. The germline V gene has CDR1 SEHNR and CDR2 FQNEAQ (reference sequence). The V and J ends lost 5 bases and 1 base, in that order; junction bases with no gene match: 7. CDR3 length: 15 residues. CDR3 in DNA: TGTGCCAGCAGCCTGACAGGGGATATGTCCTACGAGCAGTACTTC. Translating gives CASSLTGDMSYEQYF.

This rearrangement joins TRBV19 to TRBJ1-3; a weak D match, TRBD1 (6 bases). The CDR3 has 15 residues. Deletions cut 7 bases from V and 2 bases from J, with 15 bases between. Germline CDR1 and CDR2: LNHDA and SQIVND (reference sequence). CDR3 loop: CASTIQDRPGNTIYF. CDR3 nucleotides: TGTGCCAGTACTATCCAGGACAGACCTGGAAACACCATATATTTT.

The chain combines TRBV4-2 with TRBJ2-5; 8 positions agree with TRBD2. Germline V lookup: CDR1 LGHNA, CDR2 YNFKEQ. Trimming took 3 bases from V and 2 from J; bases not matched to a gene: 5. The length of the CDR3 is 15 residues. In nucleotides, the CDR3 is TGTGCCAGCAGCCACGGCCTAGCGGGTCAAGAGACCCAGTACTTC. It encodes CASSHGLAGQETQYF.

This chain uses TRBV5-4 with TRBJ2-3, with TRBD1 matching over 7 bases. Germline assignment: CDR1 SGHNT and CDR2 YYREEE (reference sequence). This CDR3 region has 15 residues. V shed 4 bases and J 6 bases; nucleotides not matched to a gene: 11. The CDR3 DNA is TGTGCCAGCAGCACACCGACAGGGCCGAGGGATACGCAGTATTTT. Translating it yields CASSTPTGPRDTQYF.

The chain uses TRBV4-3 and TRBJ2-7; 7 positions agree with TRBD1. CDR3 length: 15 residues. Per germline, CDR1 LGHNA and CDR2 YSLEER. Trimming cost V 4 bases and J 0 bases; bases outside gene matches: 6. The CDR3 sequence is CASSPRDSYSYEQYF. For the CDR3, the DNA is TGCGCCAGCAGCCCGAGGGACAGCTACTCCTACGAGCAGTACTTC.